Listed here are 24 T cell receptor beta chains from one sample, sequenced in a study of blood T cell repertoires in COVID-19. The method was immunoSEQ multiplex PCR; TCRdb's version includes in-frame clones alone and lacks a portion of them. The table records about 120,000 clones, approximately 82% of them present only once. Sequencing used peripheral blood. Receptors originate from a man aged 70 or older with active or convalescent COVID-19.

This clone was picked up a small number of times. This chain joins TRBV18 and TRBJ2-7; D may be TRBD1 (6 bases). The CDR3 consists of 14 residues. Trimming left V 5 bases short and J 2 bases short, with 13 bases between. CDR1 and CDR2 (germline): KGHSH, LQKENI. The chain's CDR3 is CASSGQRGPYEQYF. CDR3 sequence (DNA): TGTGCCAGCTCAGGACAGCGCGGCCCCTACGAGCAGTACTTC.

V gene TRBV27 combines with J gene TRBJ2-3; 13 bases align to TRBD2. CDR3 length equals 18 residues. Germline CDR1 is MNHEY and CDR2 is SMNVEV (reference sequence). After removal of 3 bases from V and 5 bases from J, the junction contained 11 bases not matched to a gene. The CDR3 reads CASSFGRTSGRRVDTQYF. CDR3 sequence (DNA): TGTGCCAGCAGTTTTGGAAGGACTAGCGGGAGAAGAGTAGATACGCAGTATTTT.

The rearrangement links TRBV18 to TRBJ1-3, with D possibly TRBD1 on 6 matching bases. Germline lookup yields CDR1 KGHSH and CDR2 LQKENI. This CDR3 region has 15 residues. Trimming removed 4 bases at V and 4 bases at J, with 14 bases between. The CDR3 DNA follows: TGTGCCAGCTCACAAGGACAGCAAGTAGGAAACACCATATATTTT. This codes for CASSQGQQVGNTIYF.

CDR3 in DNA: TGTGCCAGCAGCCAACAGGGGGCGTCTGGAAACACCATATATTTT. Translating it yields CASSQQGASGNTIYF. This chain connects TRBV3-1 (or the pseudogene TRBV3-2) to TRBJ1-3, with 8 bases identical to TRBD1. The CDR3 contains 15 residues. Trimming cost V 2 bases and J 1 base; bases outside gene matches: 1. Germline V gene data show CDR1 as LGHDT and CDR2 as YNNKEL (reference sequence).

The chain joins TRBV29-1 to TRBJ2-7; 10 bases align to TRBD1. The junction had 2 bases not matched to a gene; V was cut back by 7 bases and J by 2 bases. CDR1 and CDR2 from the germline V gene are SQVTM and ANQGSEA. The CDR3 loop spans 12 amino acids. The CDR3 is CSAGTGAYEQYF. The CDR3 nucleotides are TGCAGCGCCGGGACAGGGGCCTACGAGCAGTACTTC.

The V and J genes are TRBV5-4 and TRBJ1-2; 7 nucleotides match TRBD1. V gave up 3 bases and J gave up 4 bases; unmatched junction bases: 6. The CDR3 totals 14 residues. Germline V gene lookup returns CDR1 SGHNT and CDR2 YYREEE (reference sequence). The CDR3, as DNA: TGTGCCAGCAGCTCCCTGACAGGGTTCTATGGCTACACCTTC. Its translation is CASSSLTGFYGYTF.

The V and J genes are TRBV21-1 and TRBJ1-5; TRBD1 is taken as the D call from the table, unchecked against the DNA. TRBV21-1 is termed a pseudogene. The CDR3 contains 16 residues. The DNA for the CDR3 is TGTGCCAGCAGCAAAGCGGTAGGACAGGGATATCAGCCCCAGCATTTT. As protein: CASSKAVGQGYQPQHF.

With respect to this clone: Mismatch with germline at one junction end may stem from a read error. This chain connects TRBV4-1 to TRBJ2-7; 13 nucleotides match TRBD2. Per germline, CDR1 MGHRA and CDR2 YSYEKL. CDR3 length: 17 residues. This CDR3 is CTSSPRTSGGISYEQYF. The CDR3, as DNA: TGCACCAGCAGCCCACGGACTAGCGGGGGTATCTCCTACGAGCAGTACTTC.

This rearrangement joins TRBV18 to TRBJ1-1; D remains unclear. Germline CDR1 reads KGHSH; CDR2 reads LQKENI. The CDR3 consists of 13 residues. V was clipped by 5 bases and J by 1 base, with 8 bases between them. The CDR3 reads CASSVQPNTEAFF. In DNA form, the CDR3 reads TGTGCCAGCTCAGTACAGCCGAACACTGAAGCTTTCTTT.

The chain recombines TRBV3-1 (or the pseudogene TRBV3-2) with TRBJ2-3; D might be TRBD2 (5 bases). The CDR3 length is 16 residues. From germline, CDR1 is LGHDT and CDR2 YNNKEL (reference sequence). V shed 0 bases and J shed 2 bases, with 12 bases lying between them. CDR3 protein: CASSQDPQRYTDTQYF. The CDR3 coding sequence is TGTGCCAGCAGCCAAGATCCCCAGCGGTACACAGATACGCAGTATTTT.

This clone has just one count. This chain joins TRBV7-2 and TRBJ2-6, with 9 nucleotides matching TRBD2. Germline-derived CDR1 and CDR2 are SGHTA and FQGNSA. The CDR3 has 16 residues. With 4 bases clipped from V and 2 bases from J, the junction kept 3 bases outside the gene matches. The CDR3 loop reads CASSSGTSPGANVLTF. The CDR3 nucleotides read TGTGCCAGCAGCTCAGGGACTAGCCCTGGGGCCAACGTCCTGACTTTC.

The CDR3 DNA reads TGTGCCAGCAGCATGACTTTTGCGGACAGGACCTACGAGCAGTACTTC. Translated, it gives CASSMTFADRTYEQYF. This chain uses TRBV21-1 with TRBJ2-7; the table's D call of TRBD1 was not tested on the DNA. TRBV21-1 represents a pseudogene. CDR3 length equals 16 residues.

This clone is deemed large. This chain joins TRBV25-1 and TRBJ1-2, with 8 bases identical to TRBD1. The V gene end was trimmed by 1 base and the J gene end by 7 bases; junction bases not matched to a gene: 8. This CDR3 region has 15 residues. Germline V gene lookup returns CDR1 MGHDK and CDR2 SYGVNS. As DNA, the CDR3 is TGTGCCAGCAGTGAATTTGAGACAGGGGTTTCTGGCTACACCTTC. It yields the protein CASSEFETGVSGYTF.

The rearrangement links TRBV19 to TRBJ2-7; 9 bases are a match to TRBD1. CDR1 is LNHDA and CDR2 is SQIVND in the germline V gene (reference sequence). This CDR3 contains 15 residues. Unmatched junction bases numbered 13, after V lost 9 bases and J lost 4 bases. The CDR3 sequence: CASSTWATGGYEQYF. The CDR3 DNA reads as TGTGCCAGCTCGACCTGGGCGACAGGGGGATACGAGCAGTACTTC.

The rearrangement links TRBV2 to TRBJ1-2; D may be TRBD1 (6 bases). The CDR3 sequence is 15 residues long. Between the trimmed V and J ends, which lost 3 bases and 4 bases, there was a span of 15 bases. Germline V gene sequence: CDR1 SNHLY, CDR2 FYNNEI. The CDR3 DNA sequence: TGTGCCAGCAGTGACACCTTAGGGACAACCTATGGCTACACCTTC. Residues: CASSDTLGTTYGYTF.

The chain carries TRBV5-1 and TRBJ2-7; 10 nucleotides align to TRBD2. The ends lost 5 bases at V and 5 bases at J; junction bases unmatched: 7. The CDR3 spans 14 residues. Germline values: CDR1 SGHRS, CDR2 YFSETQ. In DNA form, the CDR3 reads TGCGCCAGCAGTGGGGTAGCGGGGGGTGACGAGCAGTACTTC. Translated, it gives CASSGVAGGDEQYF.

CDR3 DNA: TGTGCCAGCACCCCCGGGGGGAACAGCCAGCCCCAGCATTTT. The encoded protein is CASTPGGNSQPQHF. V is TRBV27 and J is TRBJ1-5; a possible D gene is TRBD1 (5 bases). The CDR3 is 14 residues long. Trimming took 7 bases from V and 7 from J, leaving 17 bases between them. Germline CDR1 is MNHEY and CDR2 is SMNVEV (reference sequence).

This rearrangement joins TRBV5-1 to TRBJ2-5; 7 bases match TRBD1. There are 19 residues in the CDR3. Trimming took 4 bases from V and 0 from J; bases not matched to a gene: 18. The germline CDR1 and CDR2 sequences are SGHRS and YFSETQ. The CDR3 here is CASSTRQGTFAGDQETQYF. DNA for the CDR3: TGCGCCAGCAGCACCAGACAGGGAACCTTTGCGGGTGACCAAGAGACCCAGTACTTC.

This clone was counted a few times. The rearrangement joins TRBV28 to TRBJ1-2; tentative D call: TRBD1 (6 bases). The CDR3 length is 17 residues. The germline V gene has CDR1 MDHEN and CDR2 SYDVKM. Deletions cut 5 bases from V and 0 bases from J, with 19 bases between. CDR3 nucleotide sequence: TGTGCCAGCAGTCCTCCACTGACAGGAGCTGCTAACTATGGCTACACCTTC. The encoded protein is CASSPPLTGAANYGYTF.

Concerning this clone itself: Other DNA sequences of this sample code for an identical CDR3. This chain connects TRBV7-2 to TRBJ2-2; tentative D call: TRBD1 (6 bases). This CDR3 region has 14 residues. V was trimmed by 5 bases and J by 7 bases, leaving 14 bases between them. Germline lookup yields CDR1 SGHTA and CDR2 FQGNSA. The CDR3 bases are TGTGCCAGCAGCCCACAGGGTAGTGACGGGGAGCTGTTTTTT. Residues: CASSPQGSDGELFF.

This chain uses TRBV29-1 with TRBJ1-1, with 8 bases that match TRBD1. The V and J ends lost 6 bases and 5 bases, in that order; junction bases with no gene match: 5. Germline values: CDR1 SQVTM, CDR2 ANQGSEA. The CDR3 extends over 12 amino acids. CDR3 DNA sequence: TGCAGCGTCGTGACAGGGGTGACTGAAGCTTTCTTT. This codes for CSVVTGVTEAFF.

The chain uses TRBV29-1 and TRBJ1-1; TRBD1 might be the D (5 bases). The germline gives CDR1 SQVTM, CDR2 ANQGSEA. This CDR3 region has 14 residues. The V end lost 7 bases, the J end lost 11 bases, and 26 bases lay between the germline ends. This CDR3 is CSEIPGKVPAYAFF. The CDR3 DNA sequence: TGCAGCGAGATCCCAGGGAAAGTTCCGGCATATGCTTTCTTT. The full variable domain, with the rest looked up from reference TRBV29-1 and TRBJ1-1, is SAVISQKPSRDICQRGTSLTIQCQVDSQVTMMFWYRQQPGQSLTLIATANQGSEATYESGFVIDKFPISRPNLTFSTLTVSNMSPEDSSIYLCSEIPGKVPAYAFFGQGTRLTVV.

The chain joins TRBV4-3 to TRBJ1-4; D may be TRBD1 (5 bases). V dropped 1 base and J dropped 3 bases, with 12 bases sitting between them. Germline V lookup: CDR1 LGHNA, CDR2 YSLEER. This CDR3 has 16 amino acids. CDR3 sequence (DNA): TGCGCCAGCAGCCAAGCTCAAGGGGCAGCTAATGAAAAACTGTTTTTT. Protein: CASSQAQGAANEKLFF.

This clone was detected a few times. The chain is built from TRBV19 and TRBJ2-1; TRBD2 might be the D (6 bases). The length of the CDR3 is 17 residues. In germline, CDR1 is LNHDA, CDR2 SQIVND (reference sequence). V lost 5 bases and J lost 0, with 17 bases in between. CDR3 coding DNA: TGTGCCAGTAGTCCGTCGCTAGCGCCGAGCTCCTACAATGAGCAGTTCTTC. Residues: CASSPSLAPSSYNEQFF.